A selection of T cell receptor beta chains follows, all from one sample in a study of blood T cell repertoires in COVID-19. Assay used: immunoSEQ multiplex PCR; TCRdb lists only in-frame clones, some missing. Of about 200,000 clones listed, around 87% were seen once; the top ten hold under 30%. Sequenced input: PBMCs or T cells enriched from blood (not recorded which). The receptors here all came from a woman aged 40 to 50 in a cohort exposed to, infected with or recovered from COVID-19 (not recorded which). Both conserved end residues are part of each CDR3. A D gene is named only where the DNA matches it firmly. Expanded clones are given a class, and other clones once, few, many or no size at all.

V	J	D	size	CDR3	DNA
TRBV5-1	TRBJ2-7	TRBD2	.	CASSPSGIGVYEQYF	TGCGCCAGCAGCCCCAGCGGGATCGGGGTCTACGAGCAGTACTTC
TRBV6-5	TRBJ1-6	TRBD1	.	CASRPGQGASPLHF	TGTGCCAGCAGGCCGGGACAGGGGGCTTCACCCCTCCACTTT
TRBV4-3	TRBJ2-1	TRBD1	.	CASSQDRDRDYNEQFF	TGCGCCAGCAGCCAAGACCGGGACAGGGACTACAATGAGCAGTTCTTC
TRBV19	TRBJ2-3	TRBD2	.	CASSPPAGLAPRTDTQYF	TGTGCCAGTAGTCCGCCTGCCGGACTAGCGCCACGCACAGATACGCAGTATTTT
TRBV19	TRBJ2-1	TRBD2	.	CASSKTSGSLNEQFF	TGTGCCAGTAGTAAGACTAGCGGGAGTCTTAATGAGCAGTTCTTC
TRBV13	TRBJ2-1	.	.	CASSFRSRDEQFF	TGTGCCAGCAGCTTTAGAAGCCGCGATGAGCAGTTCTTC
TRBV27	TRBJ2-7	.	once	CASSLRGIPSYEQYF	TGTGCCAGCAGTTTAAGAGGGATTCCTTCCTACGAGCAGTACTTC
TRBV18	TRBJ2-3	.	.	CASSPPGRVDDTQYF	TGTGCCAGCTCACCACCAGGGAGAGTTGACGATACGCAGTATTTT
TRBV11-2	TRBJ2-3	.	.	CASSQGGDTQYF	TGTGCCAGCAGCCAAGGGGGAGATACGCAGTATTTT
TRBV7-9	TRBJ1-2	.	.	CASSLGPMDGYTF	TGTGCCAGCAGCTTAGGGCCAATGGATGGCTACACCTTC
TRBV7-2	TRBJ1-5	TRBD1	.	CASSGDRASNQPQHF	TGTGCCAGCAGCGGCGACAGGGCCAGCAATCAGCCCCAGCATTTT
TRBV7-2	TRBJ2-5	.	.	CASSLDSLVETQYF	TGTGCCAGCAGCTTAGACTCCCTAGTTGAGACCCAGTACTTC
TRBV6-5	TRBJ1-6	.	.	CAHKAGQPDSPLHF	TGTGCCCACAAGGCAGGACAGCCGGATTCACCCCTCCACTTT
TRBV6-5	TRBJ1-1	TRBD1	.	CASTGQGATEAFF	TGTGCCAGCACCGGACAGGGGGCCACTGAAGCTTTCTTT
TRBV7-9	TRBJ1-3	.	.	CASSATGISGNTIYF	TGTGCCAGCAGCGCCACAGGGATCTCTGGAAACACCATATATTTT
TRBV2	TRBJ2-2	.	.	CASSSRRWPNTGELFF	TGTGCCAGCAGTTCTCGGCGGTGGCCTAACACCGGGGAGCTGTTTTTT
TRBV2	TRBJ1-5	.	once	CASRTGGKGQPQHF	TGTGCCAGCAGAACTGGGGGCAAGGGTCAGCCCCAGCATTTT
TRBV11-2	TRBJ1-4	.	.	CASSLVGRAATNEKLFF	TGTGCCAGCAGCTTAGTAGGCAGGGCGGCAACTAATGAAAAACTGTTTTTT
TRBV4-1	TRBJ2-1	TRBD2	.	CASSQGTSGGAGEQFF	TGCGCCAGCAGCCAAGGGACTAGCGGGGGGGCTGGTGAGCAGTTCTTC
TRBV7-6	TRBJ1-6	.	.	CASSLTAHVVGGGNSPLHF	TGTGCCAGCAGCTTAACCGCCCATGTTGTGGGGGGGGGAAATTCACCCCTCCACTTT
TRBV2	TRBJ2-4	.	.	CAILRRGPPDIQYF	TGTGCCATCCTAAGGCGGGGACCTCCGGACATTCAGTACTTC
TRBV7-9	TRBJ1-2	.	.	CASSPGWQGLGYTF	TGTGCCAGCAGCCCAGGGTGGCAGGGCCTAGGCTACACCTTC
TRBV28	TRBJ1-2	.	few	CASSLVTSGYGYTF	TGTGCCAGCAGTTTAGTTACGTCGGGCTATGGCTACACCTTC
TRBV6-5	TRBJ1-1	TRBD1	.	CASSNRQGNETEAFF	TGTGCCAGCAGTAATAGACAGGGGAACGAGACTGAAGCTTTCTTT
TRBV18	TRBJ2-3	.	many	CASSLRLTDTQYF	TGTGCCAGCTCACTCAGGCTCACAGATACGCAGTATTTT
TRBV6-2/TRBV6-3	TRBJ2-2	.	few	CASSPGAGELFF	TGTGCCAGCAGTCCGGGAGCCGGGGAGCTGTTTTTT
TRBV20-1	TRBJ1-2	.	.	CSARTGGYTF	TGCAGTGCTAGAACAGGTGGCTACACCTTC
TRBV4-1	TRBJ2-5	.	.	CASSQRQEGGRETQYF	TGCGCCAGCAGCCAACGCCAGGAAGGGGGTCGGGAGACCCAGTACTTC
TRBV7-9	TRBJ1-2	.	.	CASSLGPHDTF	TGTGCCAGCAGCCTGGGGCCTCACGACACCTTC
TRBV6-5	TRBJ2-2	.	.	CASMGRGGTGELFF	TGTGCCAGCATGGGCAGGGGAGGGACCGGGGAGCTGTTTTTT
TRBV21-1	TRBJ2-7	.	.	CASSSTASGSGGEQYF	TGTGCCAGCAGCAGTACGGCTAGCGGGAGTGGTGGGGAGCAGTACTTC